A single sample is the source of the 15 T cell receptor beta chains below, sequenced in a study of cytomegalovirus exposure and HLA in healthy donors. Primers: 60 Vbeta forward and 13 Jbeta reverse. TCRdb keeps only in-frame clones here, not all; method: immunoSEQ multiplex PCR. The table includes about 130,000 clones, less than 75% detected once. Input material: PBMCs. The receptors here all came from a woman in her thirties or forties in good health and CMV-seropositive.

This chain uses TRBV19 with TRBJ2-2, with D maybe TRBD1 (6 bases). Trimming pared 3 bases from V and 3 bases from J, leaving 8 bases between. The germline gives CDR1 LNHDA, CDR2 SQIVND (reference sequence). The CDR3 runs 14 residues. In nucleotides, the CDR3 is TGTGCCAGTAGTATGCAGGGGTACACCGGGGAGCTGTTTTTT. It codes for CASSMQGYTGELFF.

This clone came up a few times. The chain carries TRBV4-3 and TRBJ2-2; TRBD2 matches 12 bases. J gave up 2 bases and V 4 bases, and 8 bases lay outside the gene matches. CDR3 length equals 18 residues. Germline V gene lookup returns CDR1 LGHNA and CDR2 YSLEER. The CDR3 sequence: CASSRKNGLAGNTGELFF. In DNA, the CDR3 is TGCGCCAGCAGCCGAAAGAACGGACTAGCGGGAAACACCGGGGAGCTGTTTTTT.

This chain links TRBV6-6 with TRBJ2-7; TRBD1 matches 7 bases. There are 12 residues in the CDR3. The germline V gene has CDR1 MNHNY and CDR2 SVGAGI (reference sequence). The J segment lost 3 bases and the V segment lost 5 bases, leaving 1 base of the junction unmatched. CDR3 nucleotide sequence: TGTGCCAGCAGTCGACAGGGCTACGAGCAGTACTTC. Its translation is CASSRQGYEQYF.

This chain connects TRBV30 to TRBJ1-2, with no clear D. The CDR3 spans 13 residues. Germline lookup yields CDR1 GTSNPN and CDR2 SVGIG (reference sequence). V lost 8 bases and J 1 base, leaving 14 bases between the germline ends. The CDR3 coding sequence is TGTGCCGTTAGAGGAGCGAGTAACTATGGCTACACCTTC. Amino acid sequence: CAVRGASNYGYTF. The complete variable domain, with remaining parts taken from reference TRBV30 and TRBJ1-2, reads SQTIHQWPATLVQPVGSPLSLECTVEGTSNPNLYWYRQAAGRGLQLLFYSVGIGQISSEVPQNLSASRPQDRQFILSSKKLLLSDSGFYLCAVRGASNYGYTFGSGTRLTVV.

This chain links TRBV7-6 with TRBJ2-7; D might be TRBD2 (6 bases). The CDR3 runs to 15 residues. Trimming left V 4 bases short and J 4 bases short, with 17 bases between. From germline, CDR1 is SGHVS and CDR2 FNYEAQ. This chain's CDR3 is CASSSDSAGWYEQYF. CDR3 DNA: TGTGCCAGCAGCTCCGACAGCGCGGGATGGTACGAGCAGTACTTC.

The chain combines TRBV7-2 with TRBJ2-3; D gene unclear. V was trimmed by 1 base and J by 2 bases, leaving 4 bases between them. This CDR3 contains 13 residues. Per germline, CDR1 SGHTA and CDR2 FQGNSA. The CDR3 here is CASSLEYTDTQYF. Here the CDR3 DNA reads TGTGCCAGCAGCTTAGAATACACAGATACGCAGTATTTT.

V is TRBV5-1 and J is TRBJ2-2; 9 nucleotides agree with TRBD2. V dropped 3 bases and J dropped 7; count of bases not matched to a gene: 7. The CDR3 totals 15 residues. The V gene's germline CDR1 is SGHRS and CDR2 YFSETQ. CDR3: CASSYGTSRVGELFF. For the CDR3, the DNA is TGCGCCAGCAGCTACGGGACTAGCCGAGTCGGGGAGCTGTTTTTT.

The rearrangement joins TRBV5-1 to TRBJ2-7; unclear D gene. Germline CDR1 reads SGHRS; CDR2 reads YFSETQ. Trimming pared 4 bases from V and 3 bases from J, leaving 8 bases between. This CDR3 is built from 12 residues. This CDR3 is CASSEPGYEQYF. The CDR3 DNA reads TGCGCCAGCAGCGAGCCGGGCTACGAGCAGTACTTC.

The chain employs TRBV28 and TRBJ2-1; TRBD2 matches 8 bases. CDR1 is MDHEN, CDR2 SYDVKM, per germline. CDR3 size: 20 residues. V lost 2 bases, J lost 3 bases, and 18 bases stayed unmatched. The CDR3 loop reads CASSLTSGSKFRSHYNEQFF. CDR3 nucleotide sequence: TGTGCCAGCAGTTTAACAAGCGGGAGCAAGTTTCGTTCCCACTACAATGAGCAGTTCTTC.

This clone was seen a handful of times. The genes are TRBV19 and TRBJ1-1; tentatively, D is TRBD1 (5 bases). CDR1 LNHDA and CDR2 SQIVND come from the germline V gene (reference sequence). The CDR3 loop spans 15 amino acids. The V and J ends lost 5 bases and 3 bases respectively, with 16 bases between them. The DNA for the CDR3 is TGTGCCAGTAGTGGGGGTTGGAGGGGTCACACTGAAGCTTTCTTT. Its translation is CASSGGWRGHTEAFF.

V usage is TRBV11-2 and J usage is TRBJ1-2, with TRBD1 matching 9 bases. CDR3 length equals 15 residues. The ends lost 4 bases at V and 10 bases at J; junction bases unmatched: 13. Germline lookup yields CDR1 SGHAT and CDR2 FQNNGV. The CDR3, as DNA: TGTGCCAGCAGCTCTCTTCGAAGGACAGGGGAAGACTACACCTTC. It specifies CASSSLRRTGEDYTF.

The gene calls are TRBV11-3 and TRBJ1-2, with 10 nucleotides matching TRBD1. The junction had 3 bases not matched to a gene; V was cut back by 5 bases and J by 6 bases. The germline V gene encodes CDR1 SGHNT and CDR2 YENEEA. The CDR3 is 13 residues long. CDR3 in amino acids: CASSEGTGDGYTF. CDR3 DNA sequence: TGTGCCAGCAGCGAAGGGACAGGGGATGGCTACACCTTC.

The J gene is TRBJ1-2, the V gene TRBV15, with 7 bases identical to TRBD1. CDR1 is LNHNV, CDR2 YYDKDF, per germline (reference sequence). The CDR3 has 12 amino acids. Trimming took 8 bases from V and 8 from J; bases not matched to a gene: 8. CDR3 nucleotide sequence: TGTGCCACCGATTCGGAGGGGGCCGGCTACACCTTC. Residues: CATDSEGAGYTF. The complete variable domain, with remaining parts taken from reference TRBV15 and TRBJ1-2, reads DAMVIQNPRYQVTQFGKPVTLSCSQTLNHNVMYWYQQKSSQAPKLLFHYYDKDFNNEADTPDNFQSRRPNTSFCFLDIRSPGLGDTAMYLCATDSEGAGYTFGSGTRLTVV.

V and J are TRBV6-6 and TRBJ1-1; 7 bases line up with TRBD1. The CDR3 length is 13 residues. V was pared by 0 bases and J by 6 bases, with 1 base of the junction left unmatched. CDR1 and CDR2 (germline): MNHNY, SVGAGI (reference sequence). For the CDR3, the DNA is TGTGCCAGCAGTTACTCACAGGGGTCTGAAGCTTTCTTT. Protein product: CASSYSQGSEAFF.

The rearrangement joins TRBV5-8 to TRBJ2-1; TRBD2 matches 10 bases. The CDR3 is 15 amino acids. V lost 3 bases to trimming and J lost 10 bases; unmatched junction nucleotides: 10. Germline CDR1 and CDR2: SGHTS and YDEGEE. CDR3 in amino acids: CASSSQRGGHGEQFF. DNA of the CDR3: TGTGCCAGCAGCTCTCAGCGGGGGGGCCACGGCGAGCAGTTCTTC.